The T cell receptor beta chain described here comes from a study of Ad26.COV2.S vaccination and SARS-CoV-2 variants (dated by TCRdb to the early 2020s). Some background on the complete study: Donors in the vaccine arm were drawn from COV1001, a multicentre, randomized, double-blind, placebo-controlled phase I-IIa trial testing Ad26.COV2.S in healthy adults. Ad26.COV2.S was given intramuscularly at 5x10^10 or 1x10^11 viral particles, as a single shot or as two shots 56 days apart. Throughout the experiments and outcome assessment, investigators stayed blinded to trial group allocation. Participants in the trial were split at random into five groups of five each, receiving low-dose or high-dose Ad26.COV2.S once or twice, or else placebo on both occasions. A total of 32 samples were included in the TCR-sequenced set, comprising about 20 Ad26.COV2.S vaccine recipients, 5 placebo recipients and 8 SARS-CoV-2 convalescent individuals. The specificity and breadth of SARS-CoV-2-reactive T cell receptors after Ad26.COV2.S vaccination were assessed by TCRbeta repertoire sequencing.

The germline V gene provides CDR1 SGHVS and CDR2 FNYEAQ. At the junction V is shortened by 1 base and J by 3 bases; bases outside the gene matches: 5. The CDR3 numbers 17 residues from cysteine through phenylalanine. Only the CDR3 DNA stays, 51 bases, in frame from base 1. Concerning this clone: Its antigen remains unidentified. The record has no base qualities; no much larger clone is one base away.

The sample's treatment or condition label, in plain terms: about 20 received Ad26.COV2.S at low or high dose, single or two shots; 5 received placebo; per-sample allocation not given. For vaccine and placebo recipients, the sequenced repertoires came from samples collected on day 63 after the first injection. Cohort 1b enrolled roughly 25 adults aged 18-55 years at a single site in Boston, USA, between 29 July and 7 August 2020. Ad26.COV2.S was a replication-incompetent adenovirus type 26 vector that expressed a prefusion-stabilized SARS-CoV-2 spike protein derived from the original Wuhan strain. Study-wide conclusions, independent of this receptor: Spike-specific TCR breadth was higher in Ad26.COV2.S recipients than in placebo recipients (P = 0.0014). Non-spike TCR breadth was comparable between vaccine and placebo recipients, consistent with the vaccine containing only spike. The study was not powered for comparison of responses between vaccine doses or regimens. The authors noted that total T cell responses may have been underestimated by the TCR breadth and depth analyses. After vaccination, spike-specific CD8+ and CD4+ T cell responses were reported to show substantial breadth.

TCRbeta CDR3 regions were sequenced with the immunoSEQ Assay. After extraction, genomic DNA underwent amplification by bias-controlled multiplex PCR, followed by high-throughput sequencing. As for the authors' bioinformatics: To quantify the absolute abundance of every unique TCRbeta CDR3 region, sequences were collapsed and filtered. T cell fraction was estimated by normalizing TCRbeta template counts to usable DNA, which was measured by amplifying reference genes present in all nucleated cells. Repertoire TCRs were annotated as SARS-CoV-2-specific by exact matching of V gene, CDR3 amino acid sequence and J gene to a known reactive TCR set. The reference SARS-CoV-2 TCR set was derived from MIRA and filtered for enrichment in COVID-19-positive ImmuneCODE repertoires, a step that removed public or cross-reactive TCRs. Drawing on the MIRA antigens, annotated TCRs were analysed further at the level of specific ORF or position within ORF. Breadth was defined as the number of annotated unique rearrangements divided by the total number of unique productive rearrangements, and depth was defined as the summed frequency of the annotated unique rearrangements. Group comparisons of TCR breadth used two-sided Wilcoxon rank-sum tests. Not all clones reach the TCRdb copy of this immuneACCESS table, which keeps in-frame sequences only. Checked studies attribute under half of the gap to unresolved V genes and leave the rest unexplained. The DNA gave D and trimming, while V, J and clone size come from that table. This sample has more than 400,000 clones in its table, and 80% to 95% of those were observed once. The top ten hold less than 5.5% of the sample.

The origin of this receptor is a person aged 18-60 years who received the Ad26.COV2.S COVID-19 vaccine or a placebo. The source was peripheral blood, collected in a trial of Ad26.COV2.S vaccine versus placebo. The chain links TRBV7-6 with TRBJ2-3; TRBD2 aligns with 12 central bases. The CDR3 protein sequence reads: CASSLEGLAGKTDTQYF. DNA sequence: TGTGCCAGCAGCTTAGAAGGACTAGCGGGAAAAACAGATACGCAGTATTTT.